Included here is one T cell receptor beta chain sequence, with context. Antigen: not known. These data belong to a study of T cell responses to AZD1222 COVID-19 vaccine. General study points: Along spike, vaccine-associated CD4 TCRs were found throughout, with dominance at 160-218 and 743-854. Repertoires were sampled only after the peak T cell response. Regions left unmutated in variants are reportedly the target of nearly half of spike-specific TCRs.

Clones were sequenced by immunoSEQ multiplex PCR, and TCRdb holds only the in-frame ones, with some missing. The sample shows roughly 140,000 clones, 80% to 90% of them seen only once. V was clipped by 5 bases and J by 0 bases, with 8 bases between them. The CDR3 totals 13 residues. This chain connects TRBV12-3 or TRBV12-4 to TRBJ2-7, with a possible D match to TRBD2 (6 bases). This clonotype was obtained from an adult in good health. Sequences were derived from peripheral blood, sampled on day 0 of AZD1222 vaccination. In DNA, the CDR3 is TGTGCCAGCAGTACCGGGAGCTCCTACGAGCAGTACTTC. It translates to CASSTGSSYEQYF.